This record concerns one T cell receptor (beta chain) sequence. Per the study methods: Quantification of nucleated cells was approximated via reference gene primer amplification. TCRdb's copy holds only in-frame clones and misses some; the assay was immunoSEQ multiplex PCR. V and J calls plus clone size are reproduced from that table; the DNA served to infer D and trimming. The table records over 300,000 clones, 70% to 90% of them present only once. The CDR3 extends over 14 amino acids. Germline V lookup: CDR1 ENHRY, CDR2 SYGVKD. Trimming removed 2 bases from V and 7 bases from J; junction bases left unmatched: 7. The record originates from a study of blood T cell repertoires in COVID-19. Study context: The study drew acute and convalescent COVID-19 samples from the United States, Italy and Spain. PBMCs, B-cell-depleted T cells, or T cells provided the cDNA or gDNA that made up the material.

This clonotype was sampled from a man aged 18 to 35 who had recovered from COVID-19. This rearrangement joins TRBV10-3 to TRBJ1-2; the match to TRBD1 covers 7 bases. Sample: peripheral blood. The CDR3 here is CAISEGTDWSGYTF. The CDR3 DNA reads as TGTGCCATCAGTGAGGGGACAGATTGGAGTGGCTACACCTTC.